Listed below are T cell receptor beta chains from one sample, sequenced in a study of T-cell reconstitution after alpha-beta-depleted transplantation in children. TCRdb reanalysed the PCR reads using MiXCR and keeps one entry per CDR3 protein. The sample records more than 300,000 distinct CDR3 sequences, 15% to 20% being singletons. The starting material was PBMCs, mostly from graft donor cells, obtained 360 days after TCRalphabeta/CD19-depleted stem cell transplant. Receptors originate from a male patient between 2 and 10 years old who had a stem cell transplant for acute lymphoblastic leukemia, so the T cells may come from the graft donor. Both conserved end residues are part of each CDR3. The order of the fields is CDR3 protein, J gene, V gene, clone size. Some rows have no size entry. The others give once, few or many, or a class for an expanded clone.

CASSSGTSDFYNEQFF	TRBJ2-1	TRBV5-1	-
CASSPSRIVSSYEQYF	TRBJ2-7	TRBV12-3/TRBV12-4	-
CASSGDSVSGNTIYF	TRBJ1-3	TRBV5-1	-
CASSLVTGPSNQPQHF	TRBJ1-5	TRBV7-9	-
CASGRTGGIVYF	TRBJ1-3	TRBV6-5	few
CAWSPTTNTEAFF	TRBJ1-1	TRBV30	few
CASSWEGPPYNEQFF	TRBJ2-1	TRBV5-1	few
CAISALGLAGLRETQYF	TRBJ2-5	TRBV10-3	few
CASSEAGGGRFNEQFF	TRBJ2-1	TRBV6-1	-
CASSSPPKSTDTQYF	TRBJ2-3	TRBV28	few
CASSQVHGTYPQETQYF	TRBJ2-5	TRBV4-3	few
CASSQHHDRTEETQYF	TRBJ2-5	TRBV3-1	few
CASSVGYYNEQFF	TRBJ2-1	TRBV6-4	few
CASSMNPYEQYF	TRBJ2-7	TRBV18	few
CASSYKRPQETQYF	TRBJ2-5	TRBV6-5	-
CASSRLPRYEQYF	TRBJ2-7	TRBV4-1	-
CASRIGGLAGSYEQYF	TRBJ2-7	TRBV6-1	many
CASSQPFTQPSYEQYF	TRBJ2-7	TRBV14	many